This T cell receptor beta chain was found in a study of shared T cell receptors in the human thymus. Method: immunoSEQ multiplex PCR; TCRdb's copy keeps in-frame clones and lacks some. Of roughly 560,000 clones in the sample, around 78% are singletons; the top ten hold 0.01% to 0.015%. This CDR3 region has 15 residues. Trimming left V 5 bases short and J 0 bases short, with 13 bases between. Germline loops: CDR1 ENHRY, CDR2 SYGVKD. This sample was shared with a second study, whose subject was human thymus T cells. Per that study: During corrective heart surgery, resections were taken, and the thymus tissue came from them.

This receptor was taken from a boy younger than two with a congenital heart defect. This chain uses TRBV10-3 with TRBJ1-2, with D maybe TRBD1 (5 bases). The sequencing input was thymocytes. CDR3 region: CAISSGTEANYGYTF. The DNA for the CDR3 is TGTGCCATCAGTAGCGGGACCGAAGCTAACTATGGCTACACCTTC.